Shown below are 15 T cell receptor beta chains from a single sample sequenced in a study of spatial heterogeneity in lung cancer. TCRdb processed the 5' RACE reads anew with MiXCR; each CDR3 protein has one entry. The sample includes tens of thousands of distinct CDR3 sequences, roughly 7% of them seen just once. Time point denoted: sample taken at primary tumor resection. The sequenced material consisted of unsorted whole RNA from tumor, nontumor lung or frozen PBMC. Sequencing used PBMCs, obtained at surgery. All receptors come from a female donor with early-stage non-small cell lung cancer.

The DNA for the CDR3 is TGCGCCAGCAGCATCGGGACTAGCGGGGACTACGAGCAGTACTTC. It specifies CASSIGTSGDYEQYF. The V and J genes are TRBV5-1 and TRBJ2-7; 13 bases line up with TRBD2. Losses at the gene ends were 4 bases for V and 3 bases for J; bases not matched to a gene: 4. There are 15 residues in the CDR3. Germline values: CDR1 SGHRS, CDR2 YFSETQ. The whole variable domain, filled in from reference TRBV5-1 and TRBJ2-7, reads KAGVTQTPRYLIKTRGQQVTLSCSPISGHRSVSWYQQTPGQGLQFLFEYFSETQRNKGNFPGRFSGRQFSNSRSEMNVSTLELGDSALYLCASSIGTSGDYEQYFGPGTRLTVT.

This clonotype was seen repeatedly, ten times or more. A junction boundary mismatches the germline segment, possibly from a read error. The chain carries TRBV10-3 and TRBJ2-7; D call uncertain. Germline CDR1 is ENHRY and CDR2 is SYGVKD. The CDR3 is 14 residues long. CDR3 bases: TGTGCCATCAGTGAGTCGACTCATAGGCCGGGCCCTCACTTC. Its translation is CAISESTHRPGPHF.

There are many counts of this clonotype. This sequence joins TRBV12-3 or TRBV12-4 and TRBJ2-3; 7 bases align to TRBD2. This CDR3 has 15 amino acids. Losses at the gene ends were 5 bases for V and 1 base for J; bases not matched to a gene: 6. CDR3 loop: CASSPRDYRTDTQYF. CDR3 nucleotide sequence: TGTGCCAGCAGTCCTAGGGACTACCGCACAGATACGCAGTATTTT.

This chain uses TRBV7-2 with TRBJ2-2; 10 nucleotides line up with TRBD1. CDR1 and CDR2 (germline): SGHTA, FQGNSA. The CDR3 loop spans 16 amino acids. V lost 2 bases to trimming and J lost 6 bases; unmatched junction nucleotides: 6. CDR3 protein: CASSLSGTGVPGELFF. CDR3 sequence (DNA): TGTGCCAGCAGCTTATCCGGGACAGGGGTACCCGGGGAGCTGTTTTTT. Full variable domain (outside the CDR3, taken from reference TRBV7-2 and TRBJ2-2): GAGVSQSPSNKVTEKGKDVELRCDPISGHTALYWYRQSLGQGLEFLIYFQGNSAPDKSGLPSDRFSAERTGGSVSTLTIQRTQQEDSAVYLCASSLSGTGVPGELFFGEGSRLTVL.

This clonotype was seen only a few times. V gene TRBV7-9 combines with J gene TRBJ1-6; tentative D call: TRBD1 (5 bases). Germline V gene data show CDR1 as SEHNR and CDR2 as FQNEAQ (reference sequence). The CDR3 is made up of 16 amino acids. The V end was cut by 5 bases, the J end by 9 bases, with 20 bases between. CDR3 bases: TGTGCCAGCAGCGCTACGGTGGCAGGGTCGGGTTCACCCCTCCACTTT. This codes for CASSATVAGSGSPLHF. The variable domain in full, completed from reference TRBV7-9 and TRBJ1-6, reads DTGVSQNPRHKITKRGQNVTFRCDPISEHNRLYWYRQTLGQGPEFLTYFQNEAQLEKSRLLSDRFSAERPKGSFSTLEIQRTEQGDSAMYLCASSATVAGSGSPLHFGNGTRLTVT.

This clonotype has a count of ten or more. CDR3 sequence reads: CASSLVPGAGFINEQFF. Here the CDR3 DNA reads TGCGCCAGCAGCTTGGTCCCTGGAGCGGGATTCATCAATGAGCAGTTCTTC. This chain joins TRBV5-1 and TRBJ2-1, with 7 nucleotides matching TRBD2. The CDR3 length is 17 residues. V was pared by 0 bases and J by 6 bases, with 12 bases of the junction left unmatched. The germline CDR1 and CDR2 sequences are SGHRS and YFSETQ.

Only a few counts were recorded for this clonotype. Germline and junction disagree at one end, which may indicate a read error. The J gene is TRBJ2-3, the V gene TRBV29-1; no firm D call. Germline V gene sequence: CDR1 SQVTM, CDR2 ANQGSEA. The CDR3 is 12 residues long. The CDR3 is CNTAESTDTQYF. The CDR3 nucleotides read TGTAATACGGCGGAGAGCACAGATACGCAGTATTTT.

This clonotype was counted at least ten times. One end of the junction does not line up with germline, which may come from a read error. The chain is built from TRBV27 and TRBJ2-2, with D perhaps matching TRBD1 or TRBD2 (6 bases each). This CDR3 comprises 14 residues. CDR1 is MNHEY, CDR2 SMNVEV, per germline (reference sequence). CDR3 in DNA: TGTGCCAGCAGGTGGGGGGCGAATACCGGGGAGCTGTTTTTT. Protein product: CASRWGANTGELFF.

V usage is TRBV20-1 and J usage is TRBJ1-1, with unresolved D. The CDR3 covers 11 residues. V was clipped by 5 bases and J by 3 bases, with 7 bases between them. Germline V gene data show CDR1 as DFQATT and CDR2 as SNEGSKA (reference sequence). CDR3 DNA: TGCAGTGCTGGACGTTACACTGAAGCTTTCTTT. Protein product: CSAGRYTEAFF.

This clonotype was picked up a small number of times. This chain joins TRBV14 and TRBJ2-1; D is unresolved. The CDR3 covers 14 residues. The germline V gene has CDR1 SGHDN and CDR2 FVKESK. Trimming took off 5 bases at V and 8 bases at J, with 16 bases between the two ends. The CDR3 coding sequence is TGTGCCAGCAGCTCCGTACTTTACGCCTATGAGCAGTTCTTC. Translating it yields CASSSVLYAYEQFF.

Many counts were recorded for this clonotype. The chain's CDR3 is CSATEETSGTKTQYF. Here the CDR3 DNA reads TGCAGTGCTACGGAGGAGACTAGCGGGACCAAGACCCAGTACTTC. The V call is TRBV20-1, the J call TRBJ2-5; 11 nucleotides agree with TRBD2. Losses at the gene ends were 4 bases for V and 6 bases for J; bases not matched to a gene: 10. The CDR3 runs to 15 residues. Germline V gene sequence: CDR1 DFQATT, CDR2 SNEGSKA (reference sequence).

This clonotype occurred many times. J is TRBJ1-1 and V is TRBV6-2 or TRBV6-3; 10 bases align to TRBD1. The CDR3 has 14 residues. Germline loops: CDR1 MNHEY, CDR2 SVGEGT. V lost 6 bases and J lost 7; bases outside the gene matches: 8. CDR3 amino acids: CASRFGGQGIEAFF. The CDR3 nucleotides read TGTGCCAGCAGGTTCGGGGGACAGGGGATTGAAGCTTTCTTT.

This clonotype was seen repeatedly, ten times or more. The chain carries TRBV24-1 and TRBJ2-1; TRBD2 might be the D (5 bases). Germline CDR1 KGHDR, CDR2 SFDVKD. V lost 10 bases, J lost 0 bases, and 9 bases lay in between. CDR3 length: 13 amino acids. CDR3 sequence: CATRGSSYNEQFF. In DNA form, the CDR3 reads TGTGCCACACGGGGTAGCTCCTACAATGAGCAGTTCTTC.

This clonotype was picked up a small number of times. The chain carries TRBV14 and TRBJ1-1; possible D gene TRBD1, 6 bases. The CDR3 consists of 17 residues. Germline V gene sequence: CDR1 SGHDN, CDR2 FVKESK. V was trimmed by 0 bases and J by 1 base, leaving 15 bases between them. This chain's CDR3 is CASSQDLGQSSNTEAFF. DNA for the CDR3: TGTGCCAGCAGCCAAGACCTTGGACAGAGCTCGAACACTGAAGCTTTCTTT.

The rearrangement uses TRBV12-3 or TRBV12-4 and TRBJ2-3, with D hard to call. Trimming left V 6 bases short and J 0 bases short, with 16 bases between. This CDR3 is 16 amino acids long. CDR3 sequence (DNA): TGTGCCAGCAGCCGAGGACCCACGCCTAGCACAGATACGCAGTATTTT. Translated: CASSRGPTPSTDTQYF.